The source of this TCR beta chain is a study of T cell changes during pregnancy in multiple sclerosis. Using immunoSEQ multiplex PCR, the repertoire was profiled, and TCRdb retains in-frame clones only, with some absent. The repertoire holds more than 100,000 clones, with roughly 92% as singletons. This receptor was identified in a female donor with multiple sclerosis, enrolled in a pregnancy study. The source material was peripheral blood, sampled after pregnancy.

The chain's CDR3 is CASKGEGKGQEQYF. DNA for the CDR3: TGTGCCAGTAAAGGGGAAGGAAAGGGACAGGAGCAGTACTTC. The chain recombines TRBV6-1 with TRBJ2-7; 7 bases are a match to TRBD1. With 9 bases clipped from V and 7 bases from J, the junction kept 15 bases outside the gene matches. The CDR3 totals 14 residues. CDR1 is MNHNS, CDR2 SASEGT, per germline.